Below, 31 T cell receptor beta chains from the same sample are listed, as sequenced in a study of Tregs in tolerant kidney transplant recipients. Recipients received nonmyeloablative bone marrow transplants from related graft donors, with transient mixed chimerism. The data were produced by immunoSEQ multiplex PCR, yet TCRdb's version contains in-frame clones alone and is incomplete. This sample yields fewer than 95,000 clones, of which 90% to 95% are seen a single time; approximately 1.5% belongs to the top ten. Sequences were derived from CD4+ T cells from blood (PBMCs), sampled 12 months after the transplant. These receptor sequences come from a human patient who received a combined kidney and bone marrow transplant. The T cells may come from the graft donor.

This chain joins TRBV5-6 and TRBJ2-7; tentative D call: TRBD1 (5 bases). This CDR3 is 14 amino acids long. In germline, CDR1 is SGHDT, CDR2 YYEEEE. V shed 7 bases and J shed 5 bases, with 19 bases lying between them. CDR3 DNA sequence: TGTGCCAGCGGACAATCAAGGTACGGACACGAGCAGTACTTC. Amino acids: CASGQSRYGHEQYF. Looking up the rest from reference TRBV5-6 and TRBJ2-7 gives the full variable domain: DAGVTQSPTHLIKTRGQQVTLRCSPKSGHDTVSWYQQALGQGPQFIFQYYEEEERQRGNFPDRFSGHQFPNYSSELNVNALLLGDSALYLCASGQSRYGHEQYFGPGTRLTVT.

CDR3: CASSLDAAVSSYEQYF. The CDR3 bases are TGTGCCAGCAGCTTAGATGCGGCAGTGAGCTCCTACGAGCAGTACTTC. V and J are TRBV7-8 and TRBJ2-5; D is uncertain. TRBJ2-7 matches the DNA end more closely, so the J call is doubtful. Germline V gene sequence: CDR1 SGHVS, CDR2 FQNEAQ. This CDR3 has 16 amino acids.

This chain joins TRBV5-6 and TRBJ1-1; TRBD1 agrees at 9 bases. Trimming took 4 bases from V and 5 from J; bases not matched to a gene: 9. The CDR3 spans 15 residues. CDR1 SGHDT and CDR2 YYEEEE come from the germline V gene. CDR3 bases: TGTGCCAGCAGCACTCCGACAGGGGGGGAGACTGAAGCTTTCTTT. Its protein product is CASSTPTGGETEAFF.

The V gene is TRBV27, the J gene TRBJ1-1; a weak D match, TRBD1 (5 bases). The CDR3 contains 13 residues. Trimming pared 1 base from V and 5 bases from J, leaving 8 bases between. Germline CDR1 MNHEY, CDR2 SMNVEV (reference sequence). CDR3 loop: CASSLWGETEAFF. The DNA of the CDR3 is TGTGCCAGCAGTTTATGGGGGGAAACTGAAGCTTTCTTT.

DNA of the CDR3: TGTGCCAGCAGTTACTCCGGCGGGGGCACCTACAATGAGCAGTTCTTC. Its translation is CASSYSGGGTYNEQFF. The chain couples TRBV6-6 to TRBJ2-1; weak D call: TRBD2 (7 bases). The CDR3 extends over 16 amino acids. Germline V gene data show CDR1 as MNHNY and CDR2 as SVGAGI (reference sequence). V lost 0 bases, J lost 2 bases, and 11 bases lay in between.

The chain couples TRBV5-1 to TRBJ1-1; D possibly corresponds to TRBD1 (6 bases). Germline assignment: CDR1 SGHRS and CDR2 YFSETQ. Trimming removed 4 bases at V and 0 bases at J, with 13 bases between. This CDR3 is built from 15 residues. For the CDR3, the DNA is TGCGCCAGCAGCACACCTACAGGGATGAACACTGAAGCTTTCTTT. Protein: CASSTPTGMNTEAFF.

The chain has TRBV18 and TRBJ1-6; maybe TRBD1 (5 bases). V gave up 2 bases and J gave up 10 bases, with 15 bases separating them. Germline CDR1 KGHSH, CDR2 LQKENI. There are 15 residues in the CDR3. The DNA for the CDR3 is TGTGCCAGCTCACCATATGATCCAGGGCAGTCACCCCTCCACTTT. Its translation: CASSPYDPGQSPLHF.

The rearrangement links TRBV6-4 to TRBJ2-3; no clear D gene. This CDR3 is built from 14 residues. Germline V lookup: CDR1 MRHNA, CDR2 SNTAGT. V was trimmed by 2 bases and J by 0 bases, leaving 6 bases between them. The CDR3: CASSDHSSTDTQYF. The CDR3 bases are TGTGCCAGCAGTGACCACAGTAGCACAGATACGCAGTATTTT.

The chain carries TRBV5-1 and TRBJ2-5; TRBD1 matches at 9 bases. The DNA end favors TRBJ2-7, so the J call may be wrong. Germline CDR1 is SGHRS and CDR2 is YFSETQ. This CDR3 has 13 amino acids. The CDR3 reads CASSWRTGDEQYF. For the CDR3, the DNA is TGCGCCAGCAGCTGGAGGACAGGGGACGAGCAGTACTTC.

The CDR3 sequence: CASSFRGSSYNSPLHF. The CDR3, as DNA: TGTGCCAGCAGCTTTCGCGGGAGCTCCTATAATTCACCCCTCCACTTT. This chain joins TRBV7-6 and TRBJ1-6; no reliable D call. Per the germline V gene, CDR1 is SGHVS and CDR2 is FNYEAQ. The germline V and J ends were trimmed by 3 bases and 0 bases, with 9 bases remaining between them. This CDR3 has 16 residues.

This chain joins TRBV5-1 and TRBJ2-7; D remains unclear. This CDR3 comprises 14 residues. Germline lookup yields CDR1 SGHRS and CDR2 YFSETQ. V lost 2 bases to trimming and J lost 9 bases, with 18 bases between them. The CDR3 spells CASSFETVLRGQYF. CDR3 coding DNA: TGCGCCAGCAGCTTCGAAACGGTACTACGTGGGCAGTACTTC.

The V call is TRBV10-3, the J call TRBJ2-2; 10 nucleotides agree with TRBD2. V lost 0 bases, J lost 4 bases, and 5 bases stayed unmatched. The germline V gene has CDR1 ENHRY and CDR2 SYGVKD. This CDR3 contains 17 residues. CDR3 sequence (DNA): TGTGCCATCAGTGAGTCTATAGCGGGAGGTTCCACCGGGGAGCTGTTTTTT. Translated: CAISESIAGGSTGELFF.

The chain has TRBV19 and TRBJ2-7; the D gene is possibly TRBD2 (5 bases). Germline V gene data show CDR1 as LNHDA and CDR2 as SQIVND (reference sequence). CDR3 length equals 14 residues. V shed 8 bases and J shed 3 bases, with 17 bases lying between them. CDR3 sequence: CASGGSWRSYEQYF. As DNA, the CDR3 is TGTGCCAGTGGAGGCAGCTGGAGGAGCTACGAGCAGTACTTC.

The chain couples TRBV5-8 to TRBJ2-3, with 10 bases aligning to TRBD2. The J segment lost 2 bases and the V segment lost 4 bases, leaving 7 bases of the junction unmatched. This CDR3 contains 16 residues. Germline values: CDR1 SGHTS, CDR2 YDEGEE. For the CDR3, the DNA is TGTGCCAGCAGCGGGATAGCGGGAGGATACACAGATACGCAGTATTTT. Translating it yields CASSGIAGGYTDTQYF.

This chain uses TRBV6-5 with TRBJ2-7; 15 nucleotides line up with TRBD2. The CDR3 has 15 residues. Germline loops: CDR1 MNHEY, CDR2 SVGAGI. Trimming cost V 6 bases and J 6 bases; bases outside gene matches: 6. For the CDR3, the DNA is TGTGCCAGCAGAACCACGGGACTAGCGGGAGGCGAGCAGTACTTC. This translates into CASRTTGLAGGEQYF.

This chain joins TRBV10-3 and TRBJ2-7; D possibly corresponds to TRBD2 (6 bases). This CDR3 comprises 12 residues. Trimming took 6 bases from V and 3 from J, leaving 9 bases between them. CDR1 is ENHRY, CDR2 SYGVKD, per germline. CDR3: CAISLGGYEQYF. The CDR3 nucleotides read TGTGCCATCAGCCTCGGGGGCTACGAGCAGTACTTC.

The genes are TRBV7-3 and TRBJ1-2, with 12 bases fitting TRBD1. J lost 8 bases, V lost 5 bases, and 3 bases had no gene match. Germline-derived CDR1 and CDR2 are SGHTA and FQGTGA. The CDR3 spans 13 residues. The CDR3 coding sequence is TGTGCCAGCAGCCGGGACAGGGGGCAGGGCTACACCTTC. Amino acids: CASSRDRGQGYTF. Combining the CDR3 with reference TRBV7-3 and TRBJ1-2 gives the whole variable domain GAGVSQTPSNKVTEKGKYVELRCDPISGHTALYWYRQSLGQGPEFLIYFQGTGAADDSGLPNDRFFAVRPEGSVSTLKIQRTERGDSAVYLCASSRDRGQGYTFGSGTRLTVV.

The chain recombines TRBV7-9 with TRBJ2-3; 12 bases are a match to TRBD2. Germline V CDR1 and CDR2: SEHNR, FQNEAQ (reference sequence). Unmatched junction bases numbered 14, after V lost 5 bases and J lost 2 bases. The CDR3 is made up of 19 amino acids. CDR3 bases: TGTGCCAGCAGCGACTCCCCTCTGACTAGCGGGGGACTCACAGATACGCAGTATTTT. Its protein is CASSDSPLTSGGLTDTQYF.

The rearrangement links TRBV2 to TRBJ2-3, with 7 bases fitting TRBD1. This CDR3 region has 14 residues. The germline gives CDR1 SNHLY, CDR2 FYNNEI. The junction had 7 bases not matched to a gene; V was cut back by 6 bases and J by 4 bases. The CDR3 region is CASRVDREPDTQYF. In DNA form, the CDR3 reads TGTGCCAGCAGAGTAGACAGGGAGCCAGATACGCAGTATTTT.

V and J are TRBV28 and TRBJ2-7, with D possibly TRBD1 on 5 matching bases. Per the germline V gene, CDR1 is MDHEN and CDR2 is SYDVKM. V lost 2 bases and J lost 13, with 21 bases in between. The CDR3 spans 14 residues. The CDR3 coding sequence is TGTGCCAGCAGTTTAGGGTTGCCGATCAGGGTCTTCTACTTC. Translating gives CASSLGLPIRVFYF.

V gene TRBV28 combines with J gene TRBJ1-6, with a tentative D call TRBD1 (6 bases). The CDR3 totals 13 residues. Trimming removed 7 bases from V and 9 bases from J, with 13 bases in between. Per the germline V gene, CDR1 is MDHEN and CDR2 is SYDVKM. The CDR3 sequence is CASTTGFSSPLHF. CDR3 DNA sequence: TGTGCCAGCACGACAGGCTTCTCTTCACCCCTCCACTTT.

This chain joins TRBV9 and TRBJ2-1; D is undetermined. There are 13 residues in the CDR3. Germline V gene lookup returns CDR1 SGDLS and CDR2 YYNGEE. Trimming removed 0 bases at V and 5 bases at J, with 6 bases between. DNA for the CDR3: TGTGCCAGCAGCGTAGGGGCCCACAATGAGCAGTTCTTC. Protein product: CASSVGAHNEQFF.

The genes are TRBV2 and TRBJ2-2, with D unclear. The germline V and J ends were trimmed by 5 bases and 4 bases, with 11 bases remaining between them. CDR1 is SNHLY, CDR2 FYNNEI, per germline. This CDR3 comprises 14 residues. CDR3 sequence: CASSFVESTGELFF. DNA of the CDR3: TGTGCCAGCAGTTTCGTTGAGAGCACCGGGGAGCTGTTTTTT. The entire variable domain, with the rest obtained from reference TRBV2 and TRBJ2-2, is as follows: EPEVTQTPSHQVTQMGQEVILRCVPISNHLYFYWYRQILGQKVEFLVSFYNNEISEKSEIFDDQFSVERPDGSNFTLKIRSTKLEDSAMYFCASSFVESTGELFFGEGSRLTVL.

This sequence joins TRBV2 and TRBJ2-7, with D possibly being TRBD1 (5 bases). This CDR3 is 12 amino acids long. Germline values: CDR1 SNHLY, CDR2 FYNNEI. V was shortened by 6 bases and J by 3 bases, with 9 bases between the two germline ends. The CDR3, as DNA: TGTGCCAGCAGGACAGACCTCTACGAGCAGTACTTC. Its translation: CASRTDLYEQYF.

The chain links TRBV4-3 to TRBJ2-7; TRBD2 matches at 9 bases. CDR1 LGHNA and CDR2 YSLEER come from the germline V gene. Trimming cost V 5 bases and J 0 bases; bases outside gene matches: 8. The CDR3 totals 16 residues. Here the CDR3 reads CASSYQLAGHSYEQYF. The CDR3, as DNA: TGCGCCAGCAGCTACCAACTAGCGGGCCACTCCTACGAGCAGTACTTC.

The chain has TRBV7-9 and TRBJ1-2; D not certain. Deletions cut 5 bases from V and 2 bases from J, with 12 bases between. The V gene's germline CDR1 is SEHNR and CDR2 FQNEAQ (reference sequence). The CDR3 is 14 residues long. CDR3 protein: CASSTRTGNYGYTF. For the CDR3, the DNA is TGTGCCAGCAGCACAAGGACTGGGAACTATGGCTACACCTTC.

The chain carries TRBV18 and TRBJ1-1; 7 bases line up with TRBD1. V dropped 4 bases and J dropped 3; count of bases not matched to a gene: 8. The CDR3 sequence is 15 residues long. Germline CDR1 and CDR2: KGHSH and LQKENI. CDR3 amino acids: CASSHQTGVDTEAFF. Written as DNA, the CDR3 is TGTGCCAGCTCACATCAAACAGGGGTGGACACTGAAGCTTTCTTT.

The chain links TRBV5-1 to TRBJ2-2; tentative D call: TRBD1 (5 bases). Germline CDR1 reads SGHRS; CDR2 reads YFSETQ. CDR3 size: 15 residues. Deletions cut 4 bases from V and 6 bases from J, with 16 bases between. The CDR3 bases are TGCGCCAGCAGCCCTGGCAGGGTTAGAGCCGGGGAGCTGTTTTTT. Protein product: CASSPGRVRAGELFF.

The rearrangement joins TRBV18 to TRBJ1-1, with 8 nucleotides matching TRBD1. Trimming cost V 3 bases and J 0 bases; bases outside gene matches: 12. CDR1 is KGHSH, CDR2 LQKENI, per germline. The CDR3 contains 18 residues. CDR3 DNA sequence: TGTGCCAGCTCACCCCGGGCACAGGGGGGGGTTATGAACACTGAAGCTTTCTTT. Translated, it gives CASSPRAQGGVMNTEAFF.

V usage is TRBV7-2 and J usage is TRBJ1-1; 7 bases align to TRBD1. V trimming: 2 bases; J trimming: 5 bases; junction bases outside the gene matches: 2. Germline-derived CDR1 and CDR2 are SGHTA and FQGNSA. The CDR3 extends over 13 amino acids. CDR3 sequence reads: CASSLRTGTEAFF. The CDR3 nucleotides are TGTGCCAGCAGCTTAAGGACAGGAACTGAAGCTTTCTTT.

This sequence joins TRBV6-8 and TRBJ2-2, with TRBD2 matching 7 bases. CDR3 length: 16 residues. The V and J ends lost 5 bases and 5 bases, in that order; junction bases with no gene match: 11. Per germline, CDR1 MNHGY and CDR2 SAAAGT. This CDR3 reads CASSPRRDYLTGELFF. The CDR3 bases are TGTGCCAGCAGTCCAAGGCGGGACTATTTAACCGGGGAGCTGTTTTTT.